The 9 T cell receptor beta chains below all came from one sample that was sequenced in a study of blood T cell repertoires in COVID-19. TCRdb's table, derived via immunoSEQ multiplex PCR, lists solely in-frame clones and lacks some. The sample holds about 370,000 clones; roughly nine tenths are singletons and the top ten take about 1%. The sequenced sample was PBMCs or T cells enriched from blood (not recorded which). The source is a man aged 18 to 35 who had recovered from COVID-19.

The chain combines TRBV3-1 (or the pseudogene TRBV3-2) with TRBJ1-5; possible D gene TRBD1, 5 bases. Trimming stripped 2 bases from V and 7 bases from J, with 15 bases between. The V gene's germline CDR1 is LGHDT and CDR2 YNNKEL (reference sequence). The CDR3 extends over 15 amino acids. The CDR3 reads CASSQTRQSGQPQHF. Here the CDR3 DNA reads TGTGCCAGCAGCCAAACCCGACAGTCTGGGCAGCCCCAGCATTTT.

This clone was seen only a few times. The V and J genes are TRBV6-2 or TRBV6-3 and TRBJ1-4; maybe TRBD1 (5 bases). The CDR3 runs 13 residues. From germline, CDR1 is MNHEY and CDR2 SVGEGT. Trimming pared 2 bases from V and 5 bases from J, leaving 6 bases between. The CDR3 DNA reads TGTGCCAGCAGTTACGGACAAAATGAAAAACTGTTTTTT. Residues: CASSYGQNEKLFF.

The chain links TRBV7-3 to TRBJ2-7; D call uncertain. The CDR3 sequence is 13 residues long. Trimming stripped 5 bases from V and 6 bases from J, with 14 bases between. In germline, CDR1 is SGHTA, CDR2 FQGTGA. Here the CDR3 reads CASSINGRGEQYF. Here the CDR3 DNA reads TGTGCCAGCAGCATAAACGGAAGAGGCGAGCAGTACTTC.

The J gene is TRBJ1-1, the V gene TRBV28, with 7 positions matching TRBD1. The CDR3 length is 14 residues. The germline V gene encodes CDR1 MDHEN and CDR2 SYDVKM. V gave up 6 bases and J gave up 1 base; unmatched junction bases: 5. CDR3 region: CASSQGVSNTEAFF. The CDR3 nucleotides are TGTGCCAGCAGCCAGGGGGTTTCGAACACTGAAGCTTTCTTT.

The CDR3 loop reads CASSIVGTNYQPQHF. The CDR3 DNA follows: TGTGCCAGTAGTATAGTAGGGACAAACTATCAGCCCCAGCATTTT. The chain carries TRBV19 and TRBJ1-5, with D maybe TRBD1 (6 bases). V lost 1 base to trimming and J lost 5 bases, with 12 bases between them. The germline gives CDR1 LNHDA, CDR2 SQIVND (reference sequence). The CDR3 spans 15 residues.

This clone was observed once. The sample carries other DNA sequences with the same CDR3. This rearrangement joins TRBV15 to TRBJ2-1, with D perhaps TRBD2 (5 bases). The V end lost 0 bases, the J end lost 0 bases, and 9 bases lay between the germline ends. The CDR3 length is 16 residues. Germline-derived CDR1 and CDR2 are LNHNV and YYDKDF (reference sequence). CDR3 nucleotides: TGTGCCACCAGCAGAGATGCGGGTCTCTCCTACAATGAGCAGTTCTTC. This sequence encodes CATSRDAGLSYNEQFF.

V usage is TRBV28 and J usage is TRBJ1-6, with 8 nucleotides matching TRBD1. The CDR3 covers 14 residues. J was trimmed by 10 bases and V by 6 bases; bases with no gene match: 8. Per the germline V gene, CDR1 is MDHEN and CDR2 is SYDVKM. CDR3 loop: CASRPGQAGSPLHF. The DNA of the CDR3 is TGTGCCAGCAGGCCGGGACAGGCGGGCTCACCCCTCCACTTT.

The rearrangement joins TRBV30 to TRBJ1-6, with D tentatively TRBD1 (6 bases). The CDR3 spans 16 residues. Trimming shortened V by 0 bases and J by 4 bases, and 13 bases separated the two germline ends. Germline V gives CDR1 GTSNPN, CDR2 SVGIG (reference sequence). The chain's CDR3 is CAWSVDRPTYNSPLHF. The DNA for the CDR3 is TGTGCCTGGAGTGTAGACAGGCCGACTTATAATTCACCCCTCCACTTT.

The chain has TRBV19 and TRBJ2-1; TRBD1 matches at 10 bases. The CDR3 is 15 amino acids. The V and J ends lost 1 base and 7 bases, in that order; junction bases with no gene match: 4. Per the germline V gene, CDR1 is LNHDA and CDR2 is SQIVND (reference sequence). The CDR3 reads CASSIAGTGENEQFF. CDR3 nucleotide sequence: TGTGCCAGTAGTATAGCAGGGACAGGGGAAAATGAGCAGTTCTTC.